The 17 T cell receptor beta chains below were found in one sample sequenced in a study of identical twins. TCRdb redid the calling of the 5' RACE reads with MiXCR, one entry per CDR3 protein. Among about 430,000 distinct CDR3 sequences, around a sixth were seen once, and the ten largest hold 9% to 15%. Sequencing was carried out using naive T cells sorted from blood. The receptors stem from a man over 45 in good health.

The chain is built from TRBV24-1 and TRBJ2-5, with D hard to call. Germline CDR1 reads KGHDR; CDR2 reads SFDVKD. V was clipped by 2 bases and J by 0 bases, with 9 bases between them. This CDR3 region has 15 residues. The CDR3 region has the DNA TGTGCCACCAGTGATTCACTGGCGTACCAAGAGACCCAGTACTTC. Translating it yields CATSDSLAYQETQYF.

This clonotype was recorded many times. The genes are TRBV5-1 and TRBJ2-7; 11 bases are a match to TRBD2. CDR1 and CDR2 from the germline V gene are SGHRS and YFSETQ. V was clipped by 3 bases and J by 0 bases; unmatched bases: 11. The CDR3 contains 18 residues. CDR3: CASSSGTSGVRLSYEQYF. DNA of the CDR3: TGCGCCAGCAGCTCCGGGACTAGCGGAGTTCGGCTCTCCTACGAGCAGTACTTC.

This clonotype appeared a few times. V and J are TRBV24-1 and TRBJ2-5, with D possibly TRBD1 on 5 matching bases. Germline V gives CDR1 KGHDR, CDR2 SFDVKD. Trimming left V 1 base short and J 1 base short, with 9 bases between. The CDR3 is made up of 15 amino acids. CDR3 sequence: CATSDLGAAQETQYF. As DNA, the CDR3 is TGTGCCACCAGTGATTTAGGGGCAGCCCAAGAGACCCAGTACTTC.

V gene TRBV27 combines with J gene TRBJ2-7, with 10 bases that match TRBD1. The CDR3 consists of 15 residues. The V gene end was trimmed by 5 bases and the J gene end by 2 bases; junction bases not matched to a gene: 6. From germline, CDR1 is MNHEY and CDR2 SMNVEV (reference sequence). The CDR3 loop reads CASSGGQGWTYEQYF. CDR3 coding DNA: TGTGCCAGCAGTGGGGGACAGGGGTGGACCTACGAGCAGTACTTC.

V usage is TRBV20-1 and J usage is TRBJ2-4, with D uncertain. V lost 3 bases to trimming and J lost 0 bases, with 12 bases between them. Germline V gene data show CDR1 as DFQATT and CDR2 as SNEGSKA (reference sequence). The CDR3 has 15 amino acids. CDR3 sequence (DNA): TGCAGTGCTAGTTCCGCGGTTCTAGCCAAAAACATTCAGTACTTC. Its translation: CSASSAVLAKNIQYF.

This chain uses TRBV7-9 with TRBJ1-3; D remains ambiguous. This CDR3 is built from 16 residues. CDR1 and CDR2 from the germline V gene are SEHNR and FQNEAQ (reference sequence). V lost 5 bases to trimming and J lost 0 bases, with 14 bases between them. The CDR3 nucleotides are TGTGCCAGCAGCCATCAGGTCCTGGGCTCTGGAAACACCATATATTTT. Translation gives CASSHQVLGSGNTIYF.

This clonotype has a count of ten or more. This chain links TRBV5-1 with TRBJ2-1, with 9 nucleotides matching TRBD1. V trimming: 2 bases; J trimming: 8 bases; junction bases outside the gene matches: 11. This CDR3 region has 16 residues. In germline, CDR1 is SGHRS, CDR2 YFSETQ. In DNA, the CDR3 is TGCGCCAGCAGCTTCAGGCCGGGACAGGGTTCGGATGAGCAGTTCTTC. The encoded protein is CASSFRPGQGSDEQFF.

This clonotype was seen once. A clone one base away is much larger, so this may be a read error. This rearrangement joins TRBV5-1 to TRBJ1-1; D not certain. The V and J ends lost 0 bases and 1 base respectively, with 10 bases between them. Germline V gene lookup returns CDR1 SGHRS and CDR2 YFSETQ. The CDR3 totals 15 residues. The CDR3, as DNA: TGCGCCAGCAGCTTGGAGACGCTGGGGAACACTGAAGCTTTCTTT. This gives the protein CASSLETLGNTEAFF.

The chain employs TRBV7-2 and TRBJ2-3, with D unresolved. V lost 0 bases and J 12 bases, leaving 10 bases between the germline ends. Per germline, CDR1 SGHTA and CDR2 FQGNSA. This CDR3 region has 12 residues. This CDR3 is CASSLAPGSQYF. The CDR3, as DNA: TGTGCCAGCAGCTTAGCGCCGGGCAGCCAGTATTTT.

The V call is TRBV6-1, the J call TRBJ1-1; D uncertain. This CDR3 contains 13 residues. CDR1 and CDR2 (germline): MNHNS, SASEGT. Trimming removed 7 bases at V and 4 bases at J, with 13 bases between. In nucleotides, the CDR3 is TGTGCCAGCACCCTAGATGCTGGCACTGAAGCTTTCTTT. Its protein is CASTLDAGTEAFF.

CDR3 sequence: CAIQGAANTGELFF. DNA of the CDR3: TGTGCCATCCAGGGGGCAGCGAACACCGGGGAGCTGTTTTTT. The chain links TRBV10-3 to TRBJ2-2, with 8 positions matching TRBD1. The CDR3 covers 14 residues. J lost 0 bases, V lost 8 bases, and 2 bases had no gene match. CDR1 is ENHRY and CDR2 is SYGVKD in the germline V gene.

Comment on this clonotype: The junction shows a germline mismatch at one end, possibly a read error. The chain couples TRBV20-1 to TRBJ1-1; no firm D call. The CDR3 is 12 residues long. The germline V gene has CDR1 DFQATT and CDR2 SNEGSKA (reference sequence). CDR3 sequence: CSAVETNPEAFF. The DNA for the CDR3 is TGCAGTGCAGTGGAAACGAACCCTGAAGCTTTCTTT.

The CDR3 DNA is TGTGCCAGCAGTTACGGAGGGATAGAAGCTTTCTTT. Its protein is CASSYGGIEAFF. This chain joins TRBV6-2 or TRBV6-3 and TRBJ1-1; no clear D gene. CDR3 length: 12 residues. Trimming removed 2 bases from V and 8 bases from J, with 9 bases in between. Germline V CDR1 and CDR2: MNHEY, SVGEGT.

This clonotype was found once. The chain is built from TRBV7-2 and TRBJ2-7; D may be TRBD1 (5 bases). Germline CDR1 and CDR2: SGHTA and FQGNSA. With 4 bases removed from V and 3 bases from J, the gap between germline ends came to 13 bases. CDR3 length: 14 residues. Written as DNA, the CDR3 is TGTGCCAGCAGCTCACCCTTAGGGGTCTACGAGCAGTACTTC. Its translation: CASSSPLGVYEQYF.

This chain connects TRBV6-1 to TRBJ1-1; D unclear. The germline V gene has CDR1 MNHNS and CDR2 SASEGT. The CDR3 consists of 13 residues. Trimming took 6 bases from V and 5 from J, leaving 13 bases between them. The CDR3 coding sequence is TGTGCCAGCAGCGCCGGGCCGAGAACTGAAGCTTTCTTT. It specifies CASSAGPRTEAFF.

The chain recombines TRBV28 with TRBJ2-7, with TRBD2 as a possible D gene (6 bases). Germline loops: CDR1 MDHEN, CDR2 SYDVKM. The CDR3 length is 16 residues. V lost 4 bases to trimming and J lost 2 bases, with 18 bases between them. The CDR3 nucleotides read TGTGCCAGCAGTTCTGCGGGACGTCCTTTTGCCTACGAGCAGTACTTC. Its translation: CASSSAGRPFAYEQYF.

This clonotype was found a few times. The chain employs TRBV20-1 and TRBJ2-4; D is uncertain. V lost 0 bases, J lost 0 bases, and 3 bases lay in between. This CDR3 has 13 amino acids. Germline V gene sequence: CDR1 DFQATT, CDR2 SNEGSKA (reference sequence). Here the CDR3 DNA reads TGCAGTGCTAGAGATACAGCCAAAAACATTCAGTACTTC. Its translation is CSARDTAKNIQYF.